The rows below give T cell receptor beta chains drawn from one sample of a study of T cells in Graves' hyperthyroidism and ophthalmopathy. A single record per CDR3 protein comes from TCRdb applying MiXCR to the multiplex PCR reads. The sample has 490,000 or so distinct CDR3 sequences; about 46% are singletons. The sequenced sample consisted of peripheral blood or thyroid tissue (not recorded which). The origin of the receptors is an adult woman with Graves' disease, either hyperthyroidism or ophthalmopathy (not recorded which). CDR3s include the opening cysteine and the closing phenylalanine or tryptophan. The order of the fields is D gene, J gene, V gene, clone size, CDR3 DNA, CDR3 protein. The D gene is left open where the match is weak. Size is omitted from some rows. Given values are once, few, many or a class for expanded clones.

d_gene: NA
j_gene: TRBJ1-2
v_gene: TRBV6-1
abundance: few
CDR3nt: TGTGCCAGCAGTGAAGGCCCCGGTCGGCAGGCGGATGGCTACACCTTC
CDR3aa: CASSEGPGRQADGYTF

d_gene: TRBD2
j_gene: TRBJ2-7
v_gene: TRBV7-2
abundance: many
CDR3nt: TGTGCCAGCAGCTCTCAGCGGGAGTTCGAGCAGTACTTC
CDR3aa: CASSSQREFEQYF

d_gene: TRBD1
j_gene: TRBJ2-7
v_gene: TRBV13
abundance: few
CDR3nt: TGTGCCAGCAGCTTACAGGGGGCAAGGGAGCAGTACTTC
CDR3aa: CASSLQGAREQYF

d_gene: NA
j_gene: TRBJ2-7
v_gene: TRBV10-3
abundance: NA
CDR3nt: TGTGCCCCCAAGGGAGCAACGGGCGAGCAGTACTTC
CDR3aa: CAPKGATGEQYF

d_gene: NA
j_gene: TRBJ1-4
v_gene: TRBV12-3/TRBV12-4
abundance: NA
CDR3nt: TGTGCCAGCAACAAAGGACGGGATAATGAAAAACTGTTTTTT
CDR3aa: CASNKGRDNEKLFF

d_gene: NA
j_gene: TRBJ1-2
v_gene: TRBV12-3/TRBV12-4
abundance: many
CDR3nt: TGTGCCAGCAGTTTCGCGGATGGTAATGGCTACACCTTC
CDR3aa: CASSFADGNGYTF

d_gene: NA
j_gene: TRBJ1-1
v_gene: TRBV10-3
abundance: NA
CDR3nt: TGTGCCATCAGTGCGCAGGGTTGGACTGAAGCTTTCTTT
CDR3aa: CAISAQGWTEAFF

d_gene: NA
j_gene: TRBJ2-2
v_gene: TRBV11-1
abundance: NA
CDR3nt: TGTGCCAGCAGCGCTCGCTATGGGTTAGGCACCGGGGAGCTGTTTTTT
CDR3aa: CASSARYGLGTGELFF

d_gene: NA
j_gene: TRBJ1-2
v_gene: TRBV29-1
abundance: NA
CDR3nt: TGCAGCGTTGCGGGGGGCGTTAACTATGGCTACACCTTC
CDR3aa: CSVAGGVNYGYTF

d_gene: NA
j_gene: TRBJ2-7
v_gene: TRBV11-1
abundance: NA
CDR3nt: TGTGCCAGCAGCGCCGCCCCCACCTACGAGCAGTACTTC
CDR3aa: CASSAAPTYEQYF

d_gene: NA
j_gene: TRBJ2-7
v_gene: TRBV2
abundance: NA
CDR3nt: TGTGCCAGCAGTTTTTCAGAGACCTACGAGCAGTACTTC
CDR3aa: CASSFSETYEQYF

d_gene: NA
j_gene: TRBJ1-2
v_gene: TRBV7-8
abundance: NA
CDR3nt: TGTGCCAGCAGCTCCCAGGGACGGGGCTATGGCTACACCTTC
CDR3aa: CASSSQGRGYGYTF

d_gene: NA
j_gene: TRBJ2-7
v_gene: TRBV11-2
abundance: many
CDR3nt: TGTGCCAGCAGCGTTTCCTACGAGCAGTACTTC
CDR3aa: CASSVSYEQYF

d_gene: TRBD1
j_gene: TRBJ1-1
v_gene: TRBV11-2
abundance: many
CDR3nt: TGTGCCAGCAGCCCCAGGGACAGTGAAGCTTTCTTT
CDR3aa: CASSPRDSEAFF

d_gene: TRBD1
j_gene: TRBJ2-7
v_gene: TRBV6-2/TRBV6-3
abundance: few
CDR3nt: TGTGCCAGCGGGGGACAGAACTACGAGCAGTACTTC
CDR3aa: CASGGQNYEQYF

d_gene: NA
j_gene: TRBJ2-5
v_gene: TRBV10-3
abundance: NA
CDR3nt: TGTGCCATCAGTGGAATCTTCCCCCCGGGGACCCAGTACTTC
CDR3aa: CAISGIFPPGTQYF

d_gene: TRBD1
j_gene: TRBJ2-7
v_gene: TRBV10-3
abundance: NA
CDR3nt: TGTGCCATCTCACGGACAGGGGGAGTTTACGAGCAGTACTTC
CDR3aa: CAISRTGGVYEQYF

d_gene: TRBD2
j_gene: TRBJ2-2
v_gene: TRBV10-3
abundance: many
CDR3nt: TGTGCCATCAGTGAACGCCCAGCGGGAGGGACCGGGGAGCTGTTTTTT
CDR3aa: CAISERPAGGTGELFF

d_gene: NA
j_gene: TRBJ1-2
v_gene: TRBV2
abundance: few
CDR3nt: TGTGCCAGCAGTGAAGGGGATTGGAGCTATGGCTACACCTTC
CDR3aa: CASSEGDWSYGYTF

d_gene: NA
j_gene: TRBJ2-7
v_gene: TRBV7-2
abundance: NA
CDR3nt: TGTGCCAGCAGACTTGGAGGGAGCGAGCAGTACTTC
CDR3aa: CASRLGGSEQYF

d_gene: NA
j_gene: TRBJ2-7
v_gene: TRBV5-8
abundance: many
CDR3nt: TGTGCCAGCAGCTTTTTCGGATTCGCGGAGGCCAGCGAGCAGTACTTC
CDR3aa: CASSFFGFAEASEQYF

d_gene: TRBD1
j_gene: TRBJ1-6
v_gene: TRBV10-3
abundance: few
CDR3nt: TGTGCCATCAGTGAGAGACGACAGGGGGCGCGGAATTCACCCCTCCACTTT
CDR3aa: CAISERRQGARNSPLHF

d_gene: NA
j_gene: TRBJ2-7
v_gene: TRBV20-1
abundance: NA
CDR3nt: TGCAGTGCGAGGGAACAGGGCTGGGAGCAGTACTTC
CDR3aa: CSAREQGWEQYF

d_gene: NA
j_gene: TRBJ2-6
v_gene: TRBV7-3
abundance: NA
CDR3nt: TGTGCCAGCAGCTTAACGTTCGGGGGCTCTGGGGCCAACGTCCTGACTTTC
CDR3aa: CASSLTFGGSGANVLTF

d_gene: NA
j_gene: TRBJ2-1
v_gene: TRBV15
abundance: few
CDR3nt: TGTGCCACCAGCAGGAGGGTCGACAATGAGCAGTTCTTC
CDR3aa: CATSRRVDNEQFF